This T cell receptor (beta chain) emerged from a study of CD8+CD57+ T cells in acquired aplastic anemia. Study-wide background: 3.2 ug was the average amount of DNA from sorted CD4+ and CD8+ cells. Study findings and constraints: Overlapping CD8+ CDR3 repertoires of patients and controls contained some 30 shared sequences.

Genomic DNA, serving as template, underwent TCR beta VDJ and CDR3 profiling. TCRdb re-called the reads with MiXCR, one entry per CDR3 protein. The table has roughly 180,000 distinct CDR3 sequences, less than 65% seen once. The table lists this clonotype with a few counts. Its antigen remains unidentified. V lost 5 bases and J lost 0, with 7 bases in between. This CDR3 region has 13 residues. The V gene's germline CDR1 is LNHDA and CDR2 SQIVND (reference sequence). The sample taken for sequencing was sorted CD4+, CD8+, or CD8+CD57+ T cells (not recorded which) from PBMCs. The receptor's source is a human donor with severe aplastic anemia or a healthy control (not recorded which). The rearrangement links TRBV19 to TRBJ1-1; D not resolved. This CDR3 is CASSLVMNTEAFF. CDR3 DNA: TGTGCCAGTAGTTTGGTTATGAACACTGAAGCTTTCTTT.